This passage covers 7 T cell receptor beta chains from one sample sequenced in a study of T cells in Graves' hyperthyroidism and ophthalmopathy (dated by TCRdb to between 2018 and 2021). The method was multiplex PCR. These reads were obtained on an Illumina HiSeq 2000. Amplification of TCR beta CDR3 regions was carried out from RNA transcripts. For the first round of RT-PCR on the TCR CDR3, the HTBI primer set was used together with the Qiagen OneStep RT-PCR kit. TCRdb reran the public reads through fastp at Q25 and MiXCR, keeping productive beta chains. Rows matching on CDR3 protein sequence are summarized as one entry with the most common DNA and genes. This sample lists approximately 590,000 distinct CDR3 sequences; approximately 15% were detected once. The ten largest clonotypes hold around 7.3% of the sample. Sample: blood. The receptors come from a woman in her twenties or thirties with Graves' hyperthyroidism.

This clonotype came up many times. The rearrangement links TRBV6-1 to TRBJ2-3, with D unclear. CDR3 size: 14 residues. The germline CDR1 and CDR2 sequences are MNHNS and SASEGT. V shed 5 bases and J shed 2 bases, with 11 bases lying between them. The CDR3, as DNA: TGTGCCAGCAGTCAATCGGGCCACACAGATACGCAGTATTTT. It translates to CASSQSGHTDTQYF.

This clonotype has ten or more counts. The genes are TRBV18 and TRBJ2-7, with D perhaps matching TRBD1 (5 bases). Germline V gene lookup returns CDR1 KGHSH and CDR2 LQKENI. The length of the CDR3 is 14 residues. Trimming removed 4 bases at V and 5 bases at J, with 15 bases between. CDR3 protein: CASSRSRVVHEQYF. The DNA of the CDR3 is TGTGCCAGCTCACGGTCCAGGGTCGTCCACGAGCAGTACTTC.

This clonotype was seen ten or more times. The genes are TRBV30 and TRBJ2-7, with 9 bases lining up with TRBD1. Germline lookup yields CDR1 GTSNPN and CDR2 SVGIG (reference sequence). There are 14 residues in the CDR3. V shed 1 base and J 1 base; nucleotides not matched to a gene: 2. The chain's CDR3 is CAWSGTGVSYEQYF. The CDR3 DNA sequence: TGTGCCTGGAGTGGGACAGGGGTTTCCTACGAGCAGTACTTC.

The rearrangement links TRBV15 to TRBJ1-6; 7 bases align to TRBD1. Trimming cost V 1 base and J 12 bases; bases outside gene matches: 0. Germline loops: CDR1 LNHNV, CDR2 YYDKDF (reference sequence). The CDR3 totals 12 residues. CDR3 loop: CATSRGTGPLHF. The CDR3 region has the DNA TGTGCCACCAGCAGAGGGACAGGACCCCTCCACTTT.

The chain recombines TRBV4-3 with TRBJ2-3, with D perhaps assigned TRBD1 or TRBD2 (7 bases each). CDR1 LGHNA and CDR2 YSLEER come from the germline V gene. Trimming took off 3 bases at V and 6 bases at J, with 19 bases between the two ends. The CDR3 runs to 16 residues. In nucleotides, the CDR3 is TGCGCCAGCAGCCACGGCCCAGCGGGACAGTTTGATACGCAGTATTTT. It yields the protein CASSHGPAGQFDTQYF.

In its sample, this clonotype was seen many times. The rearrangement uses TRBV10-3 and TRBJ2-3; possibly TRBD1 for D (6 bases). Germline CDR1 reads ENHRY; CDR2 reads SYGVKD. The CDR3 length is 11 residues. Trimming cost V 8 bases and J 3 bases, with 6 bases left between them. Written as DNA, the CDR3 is TGTGCCATCGGGACAACAGATACGCAGTATTTT. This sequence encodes CAIGTTDTQYF.

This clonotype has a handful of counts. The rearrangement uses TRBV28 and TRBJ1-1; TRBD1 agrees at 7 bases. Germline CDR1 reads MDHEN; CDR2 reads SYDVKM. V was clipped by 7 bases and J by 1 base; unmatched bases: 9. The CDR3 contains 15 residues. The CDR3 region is CASTYKHRGNTEAFF. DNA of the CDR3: TGTGCCAGCACCTATAAGCACAGGGGGAACACTGAAGCTTTCTTT.